This T cell receptor beta chain is from a study of T cell responses to AZD1222 COVID-19 vaccine. V dropped 5 bases and J dropped 3 bases, with 7 bases sitting between them. The CDR3 is made up of 13 amino acids. Measured with immunoSEQ multiplex PCR; TCRdb has only the in-frame clones, and not every one. The table records some 150,000 clones, 85% of them present only once. The specimen comprised peripheral blood, sampled 28 days after the second dose of the MenACWY control vaccine. This receptor was identified in an adult who received the MenACWY meningococcal vaccine as a control. V and J are TRBV12-3 or TRBV12-4 and TRBJ2-2; D not resolved. The CDR3 nucleotides are TGTGCCAGCAGTCACTCTCACACCGGGGAGCTGTTTTTT. Amino acids: CASSHSHTGELFF.